Listed below are T cell receptor beta chains from one sample, sequenced in a study of CD8 T cells in Susac syndrome. TCRdb reanalysed the immunoSEQ multiplex PCR reads using MiXCR and keeps one entry per CDR3 protein. This repertoire shows some 260,000 distinct CDR3 sequences, approximately 84% found once; its top ten account for approximately 0.11%. Sequencing was done on a sample of CD8+ T cells from PBMCs. The receptor source for this set is a human donor with multiple sclerosis. Both conserved end residues are part of each CDR3. Fields, in order: D gene, V gene, J gene, CDR3 protein, CDR3 DNA. The D gene is left open where the match is weak.

NA	TRBV27	TRBJ1-1	CASSLRHSNTEAFF	TGTGCCAGCAGTTTACGACATTCGAACACTGAAGCTTTCTTT
TRBD2	TRBV11-1	TRBJ2-3	CASSSPPWGALAGELVRTDTQYF	TGTGCCAGCAGCTCCCCCCCGTGGGGGGCCCTAGCGGGAGAATTGGTTCGGACAGATACGCAGTATTTT
NA	TRBV12-3/TRBV12-4	TRBJ2-7	CASSLGVLEQYF	TGTGCCAGCAGTTTAGGAGTCCTCGAGCAGTACTTC
NA	TRBV19	TRBJ1-4	CASSVRQTREKLFF	TGTGCCAGTAGTGTAAGACAGACAAGAGAAAAACTGTTTTTT
NA	TRBV6-1	TRBJ1-1	CASSEAGRNTEAFF	TGTGCCAGCAGTGAAGCAGGCAGGAACACTGAAGCTTTCTTT
NA	TRBV27	TRBJ2-3	CASSWGPRSTDTQYF	TGTGCCAGCAGTTGGGGCCCTAGGAGCACAGATACGCAGTATTTT
TRBD1	TRBV3-1	TRBJ2-7	CASSQAGTGRYEQYF	TGTGCCAGCAGCCAAGCCGGGACAGGGAGATACGAGCAGTACTTC
TRBD1	TRBV3-1	TRBJ2-5	CASSQGQGTKETQYF	TGTGCCAGCAGCCAAGGACAGGGGACAAAAGAGACCCAGTACTTC
NA	TRBV7-3	TRBJ2-7	CASSPLPGKAYEQYF	TGTGCCAGCAGCCCATTGCCAGGGAAAGCCTACGAGCAGTACTTC
NA	TRBV28	TRBJ1-5	CAVKILGYSNQPQHF	TGTGCCGTGAAGATCCTGGGCTATAGCAATCAGCCCCAGCATTTT
TRBD1	TRBV7-3	TRBJ2-4	CASSAGQGLAKNIQYF	TGTGCCAGCAGCGCAGGACAGGGCCTAGCCAAAAACATTCAGTACTTC
NA	TRBV9	TRBJ2-6	CASSVVGLNSGANVLTF	TGTGCCAGCAGCGTAGTGGGCCTTAACTCTGGGGCCAACGTCCTGACTTTC
NA	TRBV7-8	TRBJ1-1	CASSPYTGSTEAFF	TGTGCCAGCAGCCCCTACACAGGGTCTACTGAAGCTTTCTTT
TRBD1	TRBV29-1	TRBJ2-1	CSVATGTGNEQFF	TGCAGCGTGGCCACCGGGACAGGGAATGAGCAGTTCTTC